A selection of T cell receptor beta chains follows, all from one sample in a study of graft-versus-host responses after intestinal transplantation. Sequencing used immunoSEQ multiplex PCR; TCRdb keeps in-frame clones, though not all of them. The sample records 12,000 or so clones, roughly 77% being singletons. The source was ileum tissue, collected more than 140 days after intestinal transplantation. Receptors were obtained from a human patient who received an intestinal transplant, so some T cells may come from the graft donor. The CDR3 runs from the conserved cysteine through the conserved F or W. The D gene is left open where the match is weak. Some rows have no size entry. The others give once, few or many, or a class for an expanded clone.

abundance: -; d_gene: TRBD1; j_gene: TRBJ2-7; v_gene: TRBV27; CDR3aa: CASRQGAAYEQYF; CDR3nt: TGTGCCAGCAGACAGGGGGCAGCCTACGAGCAGTACTTC
abundance: -; d_gene: TRBD2; j_gene: TRBJ2-1; v_gene: TRBV4-1; CDR3aa: CASSGTSGGNEQFF; CDR3nt: TGCGCCAGCAGCGGGACTAGCGGAGGGAATGAGCAGTTCTTC
abundance: -; d_gene: TRBD1; j_gene: TRBJ1-2; v_gene: TRBV19; CDR3aa: CTSNAYQGDLGYTF; CDR3nt: TGTACCAGTAACGCATATCAGGGGGACTTGGGCTACACCTTC
abundance: -; d_gene: -; j_gene: TRBJ1-2; v_gene: TRBV4-1; CDR3aa: CASSQSPSGISNYGYTF; CDR3nt: TGCGCCAGCAGCCAATCACCCTCAGGCATCTCTAACTATGGCTACACCTTC
abundance: -; d_gene: TRBD2; j_gene: TRBJ2-1; v_gene: TRBV4-1; CDR3aa: CASSLGTSGGPYNEQFF; CDR3nt: TGCGCCAGCAGCCTGGGGACTAGCGGGGGGCCGTACAATGAGCAGTTCTTC
abundance: few; d_gene: TRBD1; j_gene: TRBJ2-7; v_gene: TRBV25-1; CDR3aa: CASSERAGRGYEQYF; CDR3nt: TGTGCCAGCAGTGAAAGGGCGGGCAGGGGGTACGAGCAGTACTTC
abundance: -; d_gene: -; j_gene: TRBJ1-2; v_gene: TRBV27; CDR3aa: CASSLYPGDQFGYTF; CDR3nt: TGTGCCAGCAGTTTATATCCAGGGGACCAGTTTGGCTACACCTTC
abundance: few; d_gene: TRBD2; j_gene: TRBJ2-3; v_gene: TRBV27; CDR3aa: CASSPPGRTDTQYF; CDR3nt: TGTGCCAGCAGTCCCCCCGGGAGGACGGATACGCAGTATTTT
abundance: -; d_gene: -; j_gene: TRBJ2-3; v_gene: TRBV9; CDR3aa: CASRSGGTDTQYF; CDR3nt: TGTGCCAGCAGGTCGGGAGGCACAGATACGCAGTATTTT
abundance: -; d_gene: -; j_gene: TRBJ2-3; v_gene: TRBV6-1; CDR3aa: CASSLYTQYF; CDR3nt: TGTGCCAGCAGTCTCTATACGCAGTATTTT
abundance: -; d_gene: -; j_gene: TRBJ2-5; v_gene: TRBV6-4; CDR3aa: CASSDSRETQYF; CDR3nt: TGTGCCAGCAGTGACTCTAGAGAGACCCAGTACTTC
abundance: once; d_gene: -; j_gene: TRBJ2-7; v_gene: TRBV5-1; CDR3aa: CASSLATTYEQYF; CDR3nt: TGCGCCAGCAGCTTGGCGACTACCTACGAGCAGTACTTC
abundance: -; d_gene: -; j_gene: TRBJ1-5; v_gene: TRBV21-1; CDR3aa: CASSKRHRGSHQPQHF; CDR3nt: TGTGCCAGCAGCAAACGTCACAGGGGTTCCCATCAGCCCCAGCATTTT
abundance: -; d_gene: -; j_gene: TRBJ2-3; v_gene: TRBV7-6; CDR3aa: CASSPPQDPGTQYF; CDR3nt: TGTGCCAGCAGCCCCCCACAGGACCCAGGGACGCAGTATTTT
abundance: -; d_gene: -; j_gene: TRBJ2-7; v_gene: TRBV12-5; CDR3aa: CASGFGGGDYEQYF; CDR3nt: TGTGCTAGTGGCTTCGGAGGTGGCGACTACGAGCAGTACTTC
abundance: -; d_gene: TRBD1; j_gene: TRBJ1-5; v_gene: TRBV27; CDR3aa: CASSLRSGRGDNQPQHF; CDR3nt: TGTGCCAGCAGTTTAAGGAGCGGCAGGGGGGACAATCAGCCCCAGCATTTT
abundance: -; d_gene: TRBD2; j_gene: TRBJ2-5; v_gene: TRBV6-5; CDR3aa: CASSYFGGGGETQYF; CDR3nt: TGTGCCAGCAGTTACTTTGGCGGGGGAGGCGAGACCCAGTACTTC
abundance: -; d_gene: -; j_gene: TRBJ2-5; v_gene: TRBV5-1; CDR3aa: CASSLAPASGETQYF; CDR3nt: TGCGCCAGCAGCTTGGCCCCAGCCTCCGGGGAGACCCAGTACTTC
abundance: -; d_gene: -; j_gene: TRBJ1-1; v_gene: TRBV10-1; CDR3aa: CASSERSEGPEAFF; CDR3nt: TGCGCCAGCAGTGAAAGGTCCGAGGGCCCTGAAGCTTTCTTT
abundance: once; d_gene: -; j_gene: TRBJ2-7; v_gene: TRBV6-4; CDR3aa: CASSALPGYEQYF; CDR3nt: TGTGCCAGCAGTGCTCTTCCGGGGTACGAGCAGTACTTC
abundance: -; d_gene: -; j_gene: TRBJ2-3; v_gene: TRBV4-1; CDR3aa: CASSQESPGGTDTQYF; CDR3nt: TGCGCCAGCAGCCAAGAGTCCCCAGGTGGGACAGATACGCAGTATTTT
abundance: once; d_gene: TRBD2; j_gene: TRBJ2-7; v_gene: TRBV9; CDR3aa: CASSVGGTSGIPIYF; CDR3nt: TGTGCCAGCAGCGTAGGAGGGACTAGCGGGATTCCTATTTACTTC
abundance: -; d_gene: -; j_gene: TRBJ2-7; v_gene: TRBV18; CDR3aa: CASSPGPGYEQYF; CDR3nt: TGTGCCAGCTCACCCGGCCCAGGCTACGAGCAGTACTTC
abundance: -; d_gene: TRBD1; j_gene: TRBJ1-4; v_gene: TRBV6-1; CDR3aa: CASSEGQGFEKLFF; CDR3nt: TGTGCCAGCAGTGAAGGACAGGGTTTTGAAAAACTGTTTTTT
abundance: -; d_gene: -; j_gene: TRBJ2-5; v_gene: TRBV7-6; CDR3aa: CASSSLETQYF; CDR3nt: TGTGCCAGCAGCTCACTCGAGACCCAGTACTTC
abundance: -; d_gene: TRBD2; j_gene: TRBJ2-6; v_gene: TRBV4-2; CDR3aa: CASSQDPGGSSGANVLTF; CDR3nt: TGTGCCAGCAGCCAAGATCCGGGGGGGAGCTCTGGGGCCAACGTCCTGACTTTC
abundance: once; d_gene: TRBD2; j_gene: TRBJ2-3; v_gene: TRBV10-2; CDR3aa: CASRLAGTTDTQYF; CDR3nt: TGCGCCAGCCGACTAGCGGGGACCACAGATACGCAGTATTTT
abundance: -; d_gene: TRBD1; j_gene: TRBJ2-7; v_gene: TRBV29-1; CDR3aa: CSVLGGQGVDEQYF; CDR3nt: TGCAGCGTTTTAGGGGGACAGGGGGTGGACGAGCAGTACTTC
abundance: -; d_gene: -; j_gene: TRBJ1-5; v_gene: TRBV6-1; CDR3aa: CASSDYSGGNQPQHF; CDR3nt: TGTGCCAGCAGTGATTACTCAGGGGGCAATCAGCCCCAGCATTTT
abundance: few; d_gene: TRBD2; j_gene: TRBJ2-3; v_gene: TRBV5-1; CDR3aa: CASSSTRGGSDTQYF; CDR3nt: TGCGCCAGCAGCTCGACTCGGGGAGGGTCAGATACGCAGTATTTT
abundance: -; d_gene: TRBD2; j_gene: TRBJ2-5; v_gene: TRBV5-5; CDR3aa: CASSLGGAGGPQETQYF; CDR3nt: TGTGCCAGCAGCTTGGGAGGGGCGGGGGGGCCGCAAGAGACCCAGTACTTC
abundance: few; d_gene: TRBD1; j_gene: TRBJ1-6; v_gene: TRBV30; CDR3aa: CAWSVQGTSSYNSPLHF; CDR3nt: TGTGCCTGGAGTGTACAGGGGACAAGCTCCTATAATTCACCCCTCCACTTT
abundance: -; d_gene: TRBD2; j_gene: TRBJ2-7; v_gene: TRBV11-2; CDR3aa: CASSPTRTSGGFLYEQYF; CDR3nt: TGTGCCAGCAGCCCAACGAGGACTAGCGGGGGGTTCTTGTACGAGCAGTACTTC
abundance: few; d_gene: -; j_gene: TRBJ1-2; v_gene: TRBV5-4; CDR3aa: CASTMGRSDGYTF; CDR3nt: TGTGCCAGCACCATGGGGCGATCAGATGGCTACACCTTC
abundance: -; d_gene: TRBD1; j_gene: TRBJ2-5; v_gene: TRBV19; CDR3aa: CASSKDGTGETQYF; CDR3nt: TGTGCCAGTAGTAAGGATGGGACAGGGGAGACCCAGTACTTC
abundance: -; d_gene: TRBD2; j_gene: TRBJ2-1; v_gene: TRBV10-3; CDR3aa: CAISEGTRTGEQFF; CDR3nt: TGTGCCATCAGTGAGGGGACTAGAACGGGCGAGCAGTTCTTC
abundance: -; d_gene: -; j_gene: TRBJ2-5; v_gene: TRBV6-1; CDR3aa: CASSEKGHYVQETQYF; CDR3nt: TGTGCCAGCAGCGAAAAGGGACACTACGTCCAAGAGACCCAGTACTTC
abundance: few; d_gene: -; j_gene: TRBJ1-1; v_gene: TRBV4-1; CDR3aa: CASSYDTSLNTEAFF; CDR3nt: TGCGCCAGCAGTTATGACACTTCCCTGAACACTGAAGCTTTCTTT
abundance: few; d_gene: TRBD2; j_gene: TRBJ2-3; v_gene: TRBV7-9; CDR3aa: CASSGLAGAPRTDTQYF; CDR3nt: TGTGCCAGCAGTGGACTAGCGGGGGCCCCTCGCACAGATACGCAGTATTTT
abundance: -; d_gene: TRBD1; j_gene: TRBJ2-1; v_gene: TRBV7-2; CDR3aa: CASSRQRDSTYNEQFF; CDR3nt: TGTGCCAGCAGTCGCCAGAGGGACAGCACCTACAATGAGCAGTTCTTC
abundance: -; d_gene: TRBD2; j_gene: TRBJ2-1; v_gene: TRBV9; CDR3aa: CASSVDSGTYNEQFF; CDR3nt: TGTGCCAGCAGCGTAGACAGCGGGACCTACAATGAGCAGTTCTTC
abundance: -; d_gene: -; j_gene: TRBJ2-2; v_gene: TRBV10-1; CDR3aa: CAIQGHGELFF; CDR3nt: TGCGCCATCCAGGGTCACGGGGAGCTGTTTTTT
abundance: -; d_gene: -; j_gene: TRBJ1-2; v_gene: TRBV7-2; CDR3aa: CASSFPTGEDGYTF; CDR3nt: TGTGCCAGCAGCTTCCCGACAGGTGAGGATGGCTACACCTTC
abundance: -; d_gene: -; j_gene: TRBJ2-7; v_gene: TRBV5-6; CDR3aa: CASSFKMSSYEQYF; CDR3nt: TGTGCCAGCAGCTTTAAAATGAGCTCCTACGAGCAGTACTTC
abundance: -; d_gene: -; j_gene: TRBJ2-5; v_gene: TRBV19; CDR3aa: CASSIGTQETQYF; CDR3nt: TGTGCCAGTAGTATCGGGACACAAGAGACCCAGTACTTC
abundance: -; d_gene: -; j_gene: TRBJ2-7; v_gene: TRBV6-1; CDR3aa: CASSDLPAGFSYEQYF; CDR3nt: TGTGCCAGCAGTGACCTACCCGCAGGGTTTTCCTACGAGCAGTACTTC
abundance: -; d_gene: TRBD1; j_gene: TRBJ2-7; v_gene: TRBV6-6; CDR3aa: CASRPPTGQDYEQYF; CDR3nt: TGTGCCAGCAGACCCCCGACAGGGCAAGACTACGAGCAGTACTTC
abundance: -; d_gene: -; j_gene: TRBJ2-2; v_gene: TRBV7-7; CDR3aa: CTSSLGTTGELFF; CDR3nt: TGTACTAGCAGCTTAGGAACTACCGGGGAGCTGTTTTTT
abundance: -; d_gene: TRBD1; j_gene: TRBJ2-1; v_gene: TRBV4-2; CDR3aa: CASRPIGQGEQFF; CDR3nt: TGTGCCAGCAGGCCTATCGGACAGGGAGAGCAGTTCTTC
abundance: -; d_gene: TRBD1; j_gene: TRBJ1-1; v_gene: TRBV29-1; CDR3aa: CSVTDRGRNTEAFF; CDR3nt: TGCAGCGTTACGGACAGGGGGCGGAACACTGAAGCTTTCTTT